These 8 T cell receptor beta chains share one sample of origin, sequenced in a study of T cell responses to AZD1222 COVID-19 vaccine. Produced via immunoSEQ multiplex PCR; TCRdb's table is partial and in-frame only. The sample carries 98,000 or so clones, over 85% recorded once. The starting material was peripheral blood, obtained on day 0 of AZD1222 vaccination. The origin of the receptors is an adult in good health.

The chain is built from TRBV5-4 and TRBJ2-1, with a possible D match to TRBD2 (5 bases). Deletions cut 0 bases from V and 0 bases from J, with 10 bases between. The CDR3 has 16 residues. Germline V lookup: CDR1 SGHNT, CDR2 YYREEE (reference sequence). The CDR3 protein is CASSLAQRSSYNEQFF. Written as DNA, the CDR3 is TGTGCCAGCAGCTTGGCCCAGCGGAGCTCCTACAATGAGCAGTTCTTC.

The V and J genes are TRBV12-3 or TRBV12-4 and TRBJ1-2; D perhaps matches TRBD1 (5 bases). Trimming removed 6 bases from V and 5 bases from J, with 13 bases in between. The CDR3 has 13 amino acids. The CDR3 nucleotides are TGTGCCAGCAGCCGGGACCGAACTTATGGCTACACCTTC. Translating gives CASSRDRTYGYTF.

This clone appeared a few times. The V and J genes are TRBV6-2 or TRBV6-3 and TRBJ1-5, with 9 positions matching TRBD1. V lost 1 base to trimming and J lost 2 bases; unmatched junction nucleotides: 3. Germline assignment: CDR1 MNHEY and CDR2 SVGEGT. This CDR3 contains 16 residues. The CDR3 sequence is CASSYLWTGGNQPQHF. CDR3 in DNA: TGTGCCAGCAGTTACTTGTGGACAGGGGGCAATCAGCCCCAGCATTTT.

V gene TRBV5-1 combines with J gene TRBJ1-2; no reliable D call. Germline-derived CDR1 and CDR2 are SGHRS and YFSETQ. This CDR3 comprises 16 residues. V dropped 4 bases and J dropped 4 bases, with 20 bases sitting between them. The CDR3, as DNA: TGCGCCAGCAGCCCTTCGGTTCTAGGACGCTCCTATGGCTACACCTTC. Translation: CASSPSVLGRSYGYTF.

In the case of this clone: Relative to the germline gene, one junction end is altered; a read error may explain this. The V gene is TRBV5-5, the J gene TRBJ2-1, with D tentatively TRBD2 (6 bases). Germline CDR1 SGHKS, CDR2 YYEKEE (reference sequence). The CDR3 covers 13 residues. CDR3 sequence (DNA): TGTGCCAGCAGATTGGGGGGAGGCAATGAGCAGTTCTTC. Translation: CASRLGGGNEQFF.

This rearrangement joins TRBV9 to TRBJ2-1, with 8 positions matching TRBD1. Unmatched junction bases numbered 6, after V lost 3 bases and J lost 10 bases. Germline V gene lookup returns CDR1 SGDLS and CDR2 YYNGEE. The CDR3 extends over 13 amino acids. CDR3 sequence reads: CASSAVTGGEQFF. CDR3 nucleotide sequence: TGTGCCAGCAGCGCGGTTACAGGGGGAGAGCAGTTCTTC.

This sequence joins TRBV7-9 and TRBJ2-5; D unclear. Germline V gene data show CDR1 as SEHNR and CDR2 as FQNEAQ (reference sequence). Trimming left V 6 bases short and J 4 bases short, with 6 bases between. The CDR3 sequence is 11 residues long. CDR3 loop: CASRHTETQYF. CDR3 bases: TGTGCCAGCAGGCACACAGAGACCCAGTACTTC.

The J gene is TRBJ2-3, the V gene TRBV9, with D possibly matching TRBD2 (5 bases). The CDR3 consists of 14 residues. Between the trimmed V and J ends, which lost 3 bases and 5 bases, there was a span of 13 bases. CDR1 and CDR2 (germline): SGDLS, YYNGEE. DNA for the CDR3: TGTGCCAGCAGCGGGGGAACTAGGGTAGATACGCAGTATTTT. Its protein is CASSGGTRVDTQYF.